This T cell receptor (beta chain) was identified in a study of blood T cell repertoires in COVID-19. The wider study: Sample material is recorded as cDNA or gDNA derived from T cells, B-cell-depleted T cells, or PBMCs.

Participants were aged about 18 to 100 years from about 25 US areas. Trimming took 0 bases from V and 1 from J, leaving 9 bases between them. Germline CDR1 is MNHNY and CDR2 is SVGAGI (reference sequence). CDR3 length: 15 amino acids. As originally analysed: Amplifying reference gene primers gave estimates of nucleated cell counts. Measured with immunoSEQ multiplex PCR; TCRdb has only the in-frame clones, and not every one. V and J calls and clone size are copied from that table; D and trimming were computed from the DNA. The data contain under 300,000 clones, about 90% of them singletons. V is TRBV6-6 and J is TRBJ1-1; weak D call: TRBD1 (5 bases). The TCR sequence derives from a human donor in a cohort exposed to, infected with or recovered from COVID-19 (not recorded which). The donor label of this sample is uncertain. The specimen was PBMCs or T cells enriched from blood (not recorded which). The CDR3 spells CASSYSGTGNTEAFF. In DNA form, the CDR3 reads TGTGCCAGCAGTTACTCGGGTACAGGGAACACTGAAGCTTTCTTT.